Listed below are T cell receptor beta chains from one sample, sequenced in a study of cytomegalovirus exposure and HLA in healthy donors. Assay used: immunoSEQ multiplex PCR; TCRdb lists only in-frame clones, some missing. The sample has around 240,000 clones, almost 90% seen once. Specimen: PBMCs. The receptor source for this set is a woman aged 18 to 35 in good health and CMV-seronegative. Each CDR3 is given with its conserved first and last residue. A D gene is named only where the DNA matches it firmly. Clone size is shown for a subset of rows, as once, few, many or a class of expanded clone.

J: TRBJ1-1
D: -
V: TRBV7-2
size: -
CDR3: CASSLLAGGAGTEAFF
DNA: TGTGCCAGCAGCTTACTTGCGGGGGGCGCAGGCACTGAAGCTTTCTTT

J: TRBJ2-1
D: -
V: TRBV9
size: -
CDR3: CASSVDTSYNEQFF
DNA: TGTGCCAGCAGCGTAGACACCTCCTACAATGAGCAGTTCTTC

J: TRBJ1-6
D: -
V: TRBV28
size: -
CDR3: CASSLPTLMGGYSPLHF
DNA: TGTGCCAGCAGTTTACCCACCCTTATGGGGGGATATTCACCCCTCCACTTT

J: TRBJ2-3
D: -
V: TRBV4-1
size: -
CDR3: CASSQDPGSPTSTDTQYF
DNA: TGCGCCAGCAGCCAAGATCCGGGGTCCCCAACTAGCACAGATACGCAGTATTTT

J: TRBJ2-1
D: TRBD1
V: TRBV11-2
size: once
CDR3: CASSYGQVPYNEQFF
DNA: TGTGCCAGTTCATACGGACAGGTTCCCTACAATGAGCAGTTCTTC

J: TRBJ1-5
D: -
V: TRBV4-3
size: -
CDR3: CASSQEENQPQHF
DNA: TGCGCCAGCAGCCAAGAAGAGAATCAGCCCCAGCATTTT

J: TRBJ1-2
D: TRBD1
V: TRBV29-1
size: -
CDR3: CSVPGTGAEGYTF
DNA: TGCAGCGTACCTGGGACAGGGGCTGAAGGCTACACCTTC

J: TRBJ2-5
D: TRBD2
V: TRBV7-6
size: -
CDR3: CASSSVLLAGAETQYF
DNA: TGTGCCAGCAGCTCCGTGCTTCTAGCGGGGGCAGAGACCCAGTACTTC

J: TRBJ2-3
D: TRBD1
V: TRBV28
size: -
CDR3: CASSRDRSYDTQYF
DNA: TGTGCCAGCAGCCGGGACAGGTCCTATGATACGCAGTATTTT

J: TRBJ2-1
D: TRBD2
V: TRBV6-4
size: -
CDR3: CASSPASGDSNEQFF
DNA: TGTGCCAGCAGTCCTGCTAGCGGGGACTCCAATGAGCAGTTCTTC

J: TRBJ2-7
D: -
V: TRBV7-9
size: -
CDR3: CASSLGGLTSYEQYF
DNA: TGTGCCAGCAGCTTAGGAGGTCTAACCTCCTACGAGCAGTACTTC

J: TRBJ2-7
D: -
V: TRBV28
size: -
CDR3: CASRERQTYEQYF
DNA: TGTGCCAGCAGGGAGCGACAGACGTACGAGCAGTACTTC

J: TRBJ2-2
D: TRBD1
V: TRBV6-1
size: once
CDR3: CASRSTGGTGELFF
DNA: TGTGCCAGCAGATCAACAGGGGGCACCGGGGAGCTGTTTTTT

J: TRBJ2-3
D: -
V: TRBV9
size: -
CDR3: CASSPRITELLTDTQYF
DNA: TGTGCCAGCAGCCCTCGAATTACAGAATTACTCACAGATACGCAGTATTTT

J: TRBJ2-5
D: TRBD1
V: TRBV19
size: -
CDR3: CASSKGQGGETQYF
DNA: TGTGCCAGTAGTAAGGGACAGGGAGGAGAGACCCAGTACTTC

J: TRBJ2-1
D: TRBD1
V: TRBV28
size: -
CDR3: CASSPRRQGYNEQFF
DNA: TGTGCCAGCAGTCCCCGGAGACAGGGTTACAATGAGCAGTTCTTC

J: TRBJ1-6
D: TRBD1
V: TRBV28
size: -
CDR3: CASSSGQGHNSPLHF
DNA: TGTGCCAGCAGTTCCGGACAGGGCCACAATTCACCCCTCCACTTT

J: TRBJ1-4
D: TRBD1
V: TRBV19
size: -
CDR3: CASSDRGSGNEKLFF
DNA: TGTGCCAGTAGCGACAGGGGCTCGGGTAATGAAAAACTGTTTTTT

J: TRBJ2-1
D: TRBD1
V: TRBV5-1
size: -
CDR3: CASSIGTGSGNEQFF
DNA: TGCGCCAGCAGCATCGGGACAGGGTCGGGCAATGAGCAGTTCTTC

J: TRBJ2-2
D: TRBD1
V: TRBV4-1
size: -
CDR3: CASSQVGQGAQAGELFF
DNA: TGCGCCAGCAGCCAAGTGGGACAGGGGGCGCAAGCCGGGGAGCTGTTTTTT

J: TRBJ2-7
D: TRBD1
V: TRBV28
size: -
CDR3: CASSLPGTGSEQYF
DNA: TGTGCCAGCAGTTTACCCGGGACAGGTTCCGAGCAGTACTTC

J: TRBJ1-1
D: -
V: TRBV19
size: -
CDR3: CASTPTEGKNTEAFF
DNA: TGTGCCAGTACCCCTACGGAGGGGAAGAACACTGAAGCTTTCTTT

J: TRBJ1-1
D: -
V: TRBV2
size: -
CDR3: CASSESLRGRGTEAFF
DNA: TGTGCCAGCAGTGAATCGTTAAGAGGGAGGGGCACTGAAGCTTTCTTT

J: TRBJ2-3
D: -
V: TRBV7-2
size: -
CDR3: CASSLVSGRLASDTQYF
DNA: TGTGCCAGCAGCTTAGTGTCGGGGAGGCTAGCTTCAGATACGCAGTATTTT

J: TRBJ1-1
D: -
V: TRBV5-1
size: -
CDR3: CASSSLPRPNTEAFF
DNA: TGCGCCAGCAGCTCTCTTCCGAGGCCGAACACTGAAGCTTTCTTT

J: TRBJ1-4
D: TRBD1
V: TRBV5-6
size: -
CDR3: CASSLWTGDEKLFF
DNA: TGTGCCAGCAGCTTATGGACAGGGGATGAAAAACTGTTTTTT

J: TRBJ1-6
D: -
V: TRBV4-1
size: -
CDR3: CASSQEPGGSPLHF
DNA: TGCGCCAGCAGCCAAGAGCCGGGGGGAAGTCCCCTCCACTTT

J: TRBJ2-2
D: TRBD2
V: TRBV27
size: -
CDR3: CASSLDYRPGLAGGTNTGELFF
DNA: TGTGCCAGCAGTTTAGATTACAGACCGGGACTAGCGGGTGGAACGAACACCGGGGAGCTGTTTTTT

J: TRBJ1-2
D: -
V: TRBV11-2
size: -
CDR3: CASSNLWDSNSPLYGYTF
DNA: TGTGCCAGCAGCAACCTTTGGGACTCCAATTCACCTCTCTATGGCTACACCTTC

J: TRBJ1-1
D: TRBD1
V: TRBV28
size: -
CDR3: CASSTGQLPTGAFF
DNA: TGTGCCAGCAGTACGGGACAGCTTCCCACTGGGGCTTTCTTT

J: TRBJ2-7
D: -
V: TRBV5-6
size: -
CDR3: CASSSIGDEQYF
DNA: TGTGCCAGCAGCTCGATCGGGGACGAGCAGTACTTC

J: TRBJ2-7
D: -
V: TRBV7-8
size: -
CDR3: CASSTRLSGGRQLSSSGQYF
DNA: TGTGCCAGCAGCACACGCCTCTCAGGGGGGCGTCAATTGTCTTCTTCCGGGCAGTACTTC

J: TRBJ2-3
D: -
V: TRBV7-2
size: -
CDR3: CASSFGVTDTQYF
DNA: TGTGCCAGCAGCTTCGGGGTTACAGATACGCAGTATTTT

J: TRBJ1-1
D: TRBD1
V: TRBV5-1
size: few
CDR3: CASSLGQGATEAFF
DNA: TGCGCCAGCAGCTTGGGACAGGGGGCTACTGAAGCTTTCTTT

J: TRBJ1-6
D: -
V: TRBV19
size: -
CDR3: CASSRTGGNSPLHF
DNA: TGTGCCAGTAGTAGAACCGGGGGGAATTCACCCCTCCACTTT

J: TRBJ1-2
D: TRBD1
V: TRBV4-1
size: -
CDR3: CASSPTLDRAYGYTF
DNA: TGCGCCAGCAGCCCCACCTTGGACAGGGCCTATGGCTACACCTTC

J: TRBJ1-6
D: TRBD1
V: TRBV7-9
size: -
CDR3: CASSLNGTGKAPLHF
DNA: TGTGCCAGCAGCTTAAATGGGACAGGGAAAGCTCCCCTCCACTTT

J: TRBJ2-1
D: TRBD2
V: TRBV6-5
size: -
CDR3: CASSLSGATYNEQFF
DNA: TGTGCCAGCAGCCTTAGCGGGGCCACCTACAATGAGCAGTTCTTC

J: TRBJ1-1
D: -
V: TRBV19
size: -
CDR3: CASTLTGDEAFF
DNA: TGTGCCAGTACCCTGACAGGAGATGAAGCTTTCTTT

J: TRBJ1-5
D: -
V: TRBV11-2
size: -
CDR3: CASSLDTGNQPQHF
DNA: TGTGCCAGCAGCTTAGATACAGGGAATCAGCCCCAGCATTTT

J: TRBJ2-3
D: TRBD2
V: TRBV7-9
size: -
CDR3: CASSLVGGGVDTQYF
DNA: TGTGCCAGCAGCTTAGTAGGCGGGGGGGTGGATACGCAGTATTTT

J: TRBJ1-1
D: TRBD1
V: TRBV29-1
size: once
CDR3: CSGSGTGATEAFF
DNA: TGCAGCGGATCCGGGACAGGGGCCACTGAAGCTTTCTTT

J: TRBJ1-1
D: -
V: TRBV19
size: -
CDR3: CASMGDLNTEAFF
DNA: TGTGCCAGTATGGGAGATTTGAACACTGAAGCTTTCTTT

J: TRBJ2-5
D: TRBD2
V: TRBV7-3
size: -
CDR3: CASSFGSGGAERETQYF
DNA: TGTGCCAGCAGCTTCGGTAGCGGGGGGGCGGAGAGAGAGACCCAGTACTTC

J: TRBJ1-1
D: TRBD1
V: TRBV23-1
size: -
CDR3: CASTPGQEESTEAFF
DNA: TGCGCCAGCACCCCTGGACAGGAGGAAAGCACTGAAGCTTTCTTT

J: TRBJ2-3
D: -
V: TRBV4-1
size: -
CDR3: CASSQPGLMQADTQYF
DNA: TGCGCCAGCAGCCAACCGGGACTCATGCAAGCAGATACGCAGTATTTT

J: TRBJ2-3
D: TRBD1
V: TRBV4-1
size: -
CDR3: CASSQDLFRGNTDTQYF
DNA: TGCGCCAGCAGCCAAGACCTGTTCAGGGGGAACACAGATACGCAGTATTTT

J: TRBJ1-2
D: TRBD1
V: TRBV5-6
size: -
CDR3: CASSPQTGTGGAYGYTF
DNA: TGTGCCAGCAGCCCACAGACCGGGACAGGGGGCGCCTATGGCTACACCTTC

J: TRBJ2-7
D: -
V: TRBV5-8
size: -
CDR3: CASSAGRLGAPSYEQYF
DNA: TGTGCCAGCAGCGCGGGACGGCTGGGAGCACCCTCCTACGAGCAGTACTTC

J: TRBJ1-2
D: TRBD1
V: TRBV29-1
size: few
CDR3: CSGDRGPGYTF
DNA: TGCAGCGGGGACAGGGGGCCAGGCTACACCTTC

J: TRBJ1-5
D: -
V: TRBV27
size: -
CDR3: CASSLQGGNQPQHF
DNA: TGTGCCAGCAGTCTACAGGGCGGGAATCAGCCCCAGCATTTT

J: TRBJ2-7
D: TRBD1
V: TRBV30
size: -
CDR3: CAWSAAAGGGQYF
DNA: TGTGCCTGGAGTGCGGCTGCAGGGGGTGGGCAGTACTTC